This note documents a single T cell receptor (beta chain) sequence. The data originate from a study of cytomegalovirus exposure and HLA in healthy donors. The CDR3 totals 12 residues. Deletions cut 6 bases from V and 4 bases from J, with 9 bases between. Per the germline V gene, CDR1 is SNHLY and CDR2 is FYNNEI. The PCR made use of 60 Vbeta and 13 Jbeta primers. The protocol was immunoSEQ multiplex PCR, while the TCRdb copy is restricted to in-frame clones and leaves out a portion. The profile shows some 100,000 clones, about 80% of them singletons. The specimen was PBMCs. V and J are TRBV2 and TRBJ1-2; no definite D call. The clonotype was recovered from a man aged 35 to 55 in good health and CMV-seronegative. The CDR3 sequence is CASSAGGYGYTF. Written as DNA, the CDR3 is TGTGCCAGCAGCGCGGGCGGCTATGGCTACACCTTC.